This T cell receptor (beta chain) was retrieved from a study of T cell responses to AZD1222 COVID-19 vaccine. Assay: immunoSEQ multiplex PCR; the TCRdb copy retains only in-frame clones and omits some. The sample lists around 160,000 clones, around 83% occurring once. Study-level findings and limits: Among AZD1222 vaccinees, only 5 to 7 were seropositive at baseline. Clonal diversity may have been underestimated, and the donors were mostly white British, with more females than males. Researchers report vaccine-associated CD4 TCRs spanning spike, with dominance at 160-218 and 743-854. When two AZD1222 doses had been given, Spike-specific TCR breadth and depth rose.

Details on this clone: Its matching antigen is unknown.

V was trimmed by 1 base and J by 17 bases, leaving 14 bases between them. Germline V lookup: CDR1 MNHEY, CDR2 SVGEGT. The CDR3 covers 12 residues. J is TRBJ1-4 and V is TRBV6-2 or TRBV6-3; no reliable D call. The source is an adult in good health. The material was peripheral blood, obtained on day 0 of MenACWY control vaccination. The DNA of the CDR3 is TGTGCCAGCAGTTACTTCGGGGATTACTTATTTTTT. It specifies CASSYFGDYLFF.